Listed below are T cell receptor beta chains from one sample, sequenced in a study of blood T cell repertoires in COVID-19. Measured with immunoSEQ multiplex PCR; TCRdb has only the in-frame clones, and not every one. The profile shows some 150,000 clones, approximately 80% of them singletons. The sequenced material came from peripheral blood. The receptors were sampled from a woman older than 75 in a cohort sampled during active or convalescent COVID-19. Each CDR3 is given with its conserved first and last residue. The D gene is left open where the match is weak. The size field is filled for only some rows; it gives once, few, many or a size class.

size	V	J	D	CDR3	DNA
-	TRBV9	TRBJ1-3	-	CASSVEDISVGTIYF	TGTGCCAGCAGCGTAGAAGACATTTCCGTAGGCACCATATATTTT
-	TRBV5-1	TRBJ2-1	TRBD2	CASSLAGGIDEQFF	TGCGCCAGCAGCTTAGCGGGGGGAATCGATGAGCAGTTCTTC
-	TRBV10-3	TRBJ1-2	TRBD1	CAISEAGQGTANYGYTF	TGTGCCATCAGTGAGGCGGGACAGGGGACTGCTAACTATGGCTACACCTTC
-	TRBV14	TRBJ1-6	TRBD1	CASSRATGVNSPLHF	TGTGCCAGCAGCCGAGCGACAGGGGTCAATTCACCCCTCCACTTT
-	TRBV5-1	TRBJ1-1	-	CASSLARTIDSRTEAFF	TGCGCCAGCAGCTTGGCCCGGACAATTGATTCCCGCACTGAAGCTTTCTTT
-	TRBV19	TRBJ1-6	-	CASRRDPNSPLHF	TGTGCCAGTAGGCGGGACCCTAATTCACCCCTCCACTTT
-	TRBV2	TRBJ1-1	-	CATIYRSHNTEAFF	TGTGCCACAATCTACAGAAGCCATAACACTGAAGCTTTCTTT
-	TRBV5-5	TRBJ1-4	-	CASSLRITNEKLFF	TGTGCCAGCAGCTTGCGTATAACTAATGAAAAACTGTTTTTT
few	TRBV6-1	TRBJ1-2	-	CASSEGRSSFYGYTF	TGTGCCAGCAGTGAAGGTCGTTCGAGTTTCTATGGCTACACCTTC
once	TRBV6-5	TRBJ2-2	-	CASSVPQMNTGELFF	TGTGCCAGCAGCGTCCCACAGATGAACACCGGGGAGCTGTTTTTT
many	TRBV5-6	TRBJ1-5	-	CASSFRIRGQPQHF	TGTGCCAGCAGCTTTCGTATCAGGGGCCAGCCCCAGCATTTT
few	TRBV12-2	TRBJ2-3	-	CASRLEPHSRGPDTQYF	TGTGCAAGTCGCTTGGAGCCCCACTCGCGGGGCCCAGATACGCAGTATTTT
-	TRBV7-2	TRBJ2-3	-	CASSPDRTTDTQYF	TGTGCCAGCAGCCCCGACAGAACCACAGATACGCAGTATTTT
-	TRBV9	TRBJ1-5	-	CASSVGGGNQPQHF	TGTGCCAGCAGCGTGGGGGGGGGAAATCAGCCCCAGCATTTT
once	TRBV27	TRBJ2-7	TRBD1	CASRGTGTYEQYF	TGTGCCAGCAGGGGGACAGGGACCTACGAGCAGTACTTC
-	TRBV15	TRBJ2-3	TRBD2	CATRDRAGHTQYF	TGTGCCACCAGAGATAGAGCGGGACATACGCAGTATTTT
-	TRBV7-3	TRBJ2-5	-	CASSLNSQETQYF	TGTGCCAGCAGCTTAAACAGTCAAGAGACCCAGTACTTC
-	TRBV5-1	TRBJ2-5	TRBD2	CASSSLQLAGGHGETQYF	TGCGCCAGCAGCTCCCTACAACTAGCGGGGGGCCACGGGGAGACCCAGTACTTC
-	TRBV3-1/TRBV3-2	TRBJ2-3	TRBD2	CASSQRPMTSGSTDTQYF	TGTGCCAGCAGCCAACGACCAATGACTAGCGGTTCCACAGATACGCAGTATTTT
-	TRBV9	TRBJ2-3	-	CASSVDVAADTQYF	TGTGCCAGCAGCGTAGACGTGGCGGCAGATACGCAGTATTTT
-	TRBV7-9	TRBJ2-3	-	CASAPTGKDTQYF	TGTGCCAGCGCCCCCACCGGGAAAGATACGCAGTATTTT
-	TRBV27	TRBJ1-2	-	CASSINRQSFGYTF	TGTGCCAGCAGTATCAATAGACAGTCTTTTGGCTACACCTTC
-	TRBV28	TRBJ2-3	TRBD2	CASSSPSGGTDTQYF	TGTGCCAGCAGTTCCCCAAGCGGGGGCACAGATACGCAGTATTTT
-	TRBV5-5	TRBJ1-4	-	CASSRAGHFNEKLFF	TGTGCCAGCAGCCGTGCCGGACACTTTAATGAAAAACTGTTTTTT
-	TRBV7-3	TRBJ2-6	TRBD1	CASSSQGAGANVLTF	TGTGCCAGCAGCTCACAGGGGGCTGGGGCCAACGTCCTGACTTTC
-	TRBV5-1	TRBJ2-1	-	CASSFTGNNEQFF	TGCGCCAGCAGCTTCACAGGGAACAATGAGCAGTTCTTC
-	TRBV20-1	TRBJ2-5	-	CSASGGRETQYF	TGCAGTGCTAGTGGAGGGAGAGAGACCCAGTACTTC
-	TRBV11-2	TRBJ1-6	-	CASSLGQNSPLHF	TGTGCCAGCAGCTTGGGGCAGAATTCACCCCTCCACTTT
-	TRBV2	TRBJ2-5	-	CASSQTRGAQETQYF	TGTGCCAGCAGCCAGACCCGGGGGGCTCAAGAGACCCAGTACTTC
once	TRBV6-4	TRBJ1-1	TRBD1	CASRRTGGATEAFF	TGTGCCAGCAGGAGGACAGGGGGGGCCACTGAAGCTTTCTTT
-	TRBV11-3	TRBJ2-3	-	CASSLGGDRTDTQYF	TGTGCCAGCAGCTTAGGGGGAGATCGCACAGATACGCAGTATTTT
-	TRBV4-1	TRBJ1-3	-	CASSQGGRVISGNTIYF	TGCGCCAGCAGCCAAGGGGGCAGGGTTATATCGGGAAACACCATATATTTT
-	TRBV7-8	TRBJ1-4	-	CASTHTRHEKLFF	TGTGCCAGCACACATACCCGTCATGAAAAACTGTTTTTT
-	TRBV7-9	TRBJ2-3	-	CASSFLSTDTQYF	TGTGCCAGCAGCTTTCTGTCTACAGATACGCAGTATTTT
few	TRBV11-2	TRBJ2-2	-	CASSPNEGDTGELFF	TGTGCCAGCAGCCCGAATGAGGGGGACACCGGGGAGCTGTTTTTT
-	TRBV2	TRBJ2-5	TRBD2	CASTLGASGGGETQYF	TGTGCCAGCACCCTAGGCGCTAGCGGGGGGGGAGAGACCCAGTACTTC
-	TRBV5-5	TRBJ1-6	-	CASSSQGISSYNSPLHF	TGTGCCAGCAGCTCACAGGGCATCAGCTCCTATAATTCACCCCTCCACTTT
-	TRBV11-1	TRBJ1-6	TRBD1	CASSLGQGARNSPLHF	TGTGCCAGCAGCTTAGGACAGGGGGCCCGGAATTCACCCCTCCACTTT
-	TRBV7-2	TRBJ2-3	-	CASSLLVPSTDTQYF	TGTGCCAGCAGCCTACTAGTGCCTAGCACAGATACGCAGTATTTT
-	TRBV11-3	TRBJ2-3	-	CASSVAPDSGVADTQYF	TGTGCCAGCAGCGTAGCGCCGGACTCAGGTGTGGCAGATACGCAGTATTTT
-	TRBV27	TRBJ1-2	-	CASSLLGGYYGYTF	TGTGCCAGCAGTTTATTGGGGGGTTACTATGGCTACACCTTC
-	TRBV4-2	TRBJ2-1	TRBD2	CASSQDGRAGYNEQFF	TGTGCCAGCAGCCAAGATGGGAGGGCGGGGTACAATGAGCAGTTCTTC
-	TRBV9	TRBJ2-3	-	CASSELVADTQYF	TGTGCCAGCAGCGAACTTGTCGCAGATACGCAGTATTTT
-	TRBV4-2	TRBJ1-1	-	CASSQAIGDTEAFF	TGTGCCAGCAGCCAAGCTATAGGGGACACTGAAGCTTTCTTT
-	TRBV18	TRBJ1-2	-	CASSPTGGNYGYTF	TGTGCCAGCTCACCCACTGGCGGAAACTATGGCTACACCTTC
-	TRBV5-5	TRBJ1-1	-	CASSLDRVATGEAFF	TGTGCCAGCAGCTTGGATAGGGTTGCGACAGGTGAAGCTTTCTTT
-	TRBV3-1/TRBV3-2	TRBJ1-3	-	CASSQDLFSGNTIYF	TGTGCCAGCAGCCAAGACCTCTTCTCTGGAAACACCATATATTTT
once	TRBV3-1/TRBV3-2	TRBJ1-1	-	CASSLREGKNTEAFF	TGTGCCAGCAGCCTCAGGGAGGGGAAGAACACTGAAGCTTTCTTT
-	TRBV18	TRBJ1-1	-	CASSPQGLRGPTEAFF	TGTGCCAGCTCACCCCAGGGGCTCAGAGGTCCCACTGAAGCTTTCTTT
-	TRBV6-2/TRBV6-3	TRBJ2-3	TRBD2	CASSGDYTDTQYF	TGTGCCAGCAGTGGGGACTACACAGATACGCAGTATTTT
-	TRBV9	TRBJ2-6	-	CASSVPGSGANVLTF	TGTGCCAGCAGCGTACCGGGGTCTGGGGCCAACGTCCTGACTTTC
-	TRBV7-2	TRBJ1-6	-	CASRFWFPGGSPLHF	TGTGCCAGCAGATTCTGGTTTCCGGGAGGATCACCCCTCCACTTT
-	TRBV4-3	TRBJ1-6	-	CASSRQGKGNSPLHF	TGCGCCAGCAGCCGCCAGGGTAAAGGGAATTCACCCCTCCACTTT